The rows below give T cell receptor beta chains drawn from one sample of a study of cytomegalovirus exposure and HLA in healthy donors. Sequenced by immunoSEQ multiplex PCR; TCRdb stores in-frame clones only, minus some. The sample holds about 120,000 clones, 80% seen once. Sequencing was performed on PBMCs. Receptor source: a female donor in good health and CMV-seropositive. Both conserved end residues are part of each CDR3. The order of the fields is CDR3 protein, CDR3 DNA, J gene, D gene, clone size, V gene. D genes are given only for firm matches. The size entry is marked missing in some rows and otherwise reads once, few, many or a size class.

CDR3aa: CASRGGQANTGELFF; CDR3nt: TGTGCCAGCAGAGGGGGACAGGCGAACACCGGGGAGCTGTTTTTT; j_gene: TRBJ2-2; d_gene: TRBD1; abundance: NA; v_gene: TRBV2
CDR3aa: CASSLEAQPQHF; CDR3nt: TGTGCCAGCAGCTTAGAAGCTCAGCCCCAGCATTTT; j_gene: TRBJ1-5; d_gene: NA; abundance: NA; v_gene: TRBV7-9
CDR3aa: CASRTGMGPYGYTF; CDR3nt: TGTGCCAGCAGGACAGGGATGGGACCATATGGCTACACCTTC; j_gene: TRBJ1-2; d_gene: TRBD1; abundance: NA; v_gene: TRBV6-5
CDR3aa: CSSSLSGDTQYF; CDR3nt: TGTTCCAGCAGCTTATCAGGGGATACGCAGTATTTT; j_gene: TRBJ2-3; d_gene: NA; abundance: once; v_gene: TRBV7-9
CDR3aa: CASSYGGGSKLSQPQHF; CDR3nt: TGCGCCAGCAGCTATGGGGGCGGTAGTAAATTAAGTCAGCCCCAGCATTTT; j_gene: TRBJ1-5; d_gene: NA; abundance: NA; v_gene: TRBV10-1
CDR3aa: CASSSSGGSQYF; CDR3nt: TGTGCCAGCAGTTCTTCTGGGGGGTCCCAGTACTTC; j_gene: TRBJ2-5; d_gene: NA; abundance: NA; v_gene: TRBV6-5
CDR3aa: CSSSSKQKSLHF; CDR3nt: TGTTCCAGCAGCTCTAAACAGAAATCGCTCCACTTT; j_gene: TRBJ1-6; d_gene: NA; abundance: NA; v_gene: TRBV7-9
CDR3aa: CASSTGQSYEQYF; CDR3nt: TGTGCCAGCAGTACCGGACAGTCCTACGAGCAGTACTTC; j_gene: TRBJ2-7; d_gene: NA; abundance: NA; v_gene: TRBV6-5
CDR3aa: CAISAGTGGSKSNQPQHF; CDR3nt: TGTGCCATCAGTGCAGGGACAGGGGGAAGTAAGAGCAATCAGCCCCAGCATTTT; j_gene: TRBJ1-5; d_gene: TRBD1; abundance: NA; v_gene: TRBV10-3
CDR3aa: CASSGGSLPITDTQYF; CDR3nt: TGTGCCAGCTCAGGCGGGTCTCTACCCATCACAGATACGCAGTATTTT; j_gene: TRBJ2-3; d_gene: NA; abundance: NA; v_gene: TRBV18
CDR3aa: CASSLASSEQFF; CDR3nt: TGTGCCAGCAGCTTAGCTTCTAGTGAGCAGTTCTTC; j_gene: TRBJ2-1; d_gene: NA; abundance: NA; v_gene: TRBV7-9
CDR3aa: CASSLLNRGQGQPQHF; CDR3nt: TGTGCCAGCAGTCTCCTAAACAGGGGGCAGGGTCAGCCCCAGCATTTT; j_gene: TRBJ1-5; d_gene: TRBD1; abundance: NA; v_gene: TRBV25-1
CDR3aa: CASSELAGGQTEAFF; CDR3nt: TGTGCCAGCAGTGAACTCGCGGGGGGGCAGACTGAAGCTTTCTTT; j_gene: TRBJ1-1; d_gene: NA; abundance: NA; v_gene: TRBV2
CDR3aa: CASSQDAAGGTDTQYF; CDR3nt: TGTGCCAGCAGCCAAGATGCAGCGGGGGGCACAGATACGCAGTATTTT; j_gene: TRBJ2-3; d_gene: TRBD2; abundance: few; v_gene: TRBV14
CDR3aa: CASSPPDTNTGELFF; CDR3nt: TGTGCCAGTAGTCCGCCAGACACGAACACCGGGGAGCTGTTTTTT; j_gene: TRBJ2-2; d_gene: NA; abundance: NA; v_gene: TRBV19
CDR3aa: CASSFRGLITGTGPLHF; CDR3nt: TGTGCCAGCTCCTTTAGGGGTCTAATTACAGGGACCGGTCCCCTCCACTTT; j_gene: TRBJ1-6; d_gene: NA; abundance: NA; v_gene: TRBV27
CDR3aa: CASLRGLIMNTEAFF; CDR3nt: TGTGCCAGCCTTAGAGGGCTAATCATGAACACTGAAGCTTTCTTT; j_gene: TRBJ1-1; d_gene: NA; abundance: NA; v_gene: TRBV6-1
CDR3aa: CASSETLAGALELFF; CDR3nt: TGTGCCAGCAGTGAAACGCTAGCGGGGGCCCTCGAGCTGTTTTTT; j_gene: TRBJ2-2; d_gene: TRBD2; abundance: few; v_gene: TRBV2
CDR3aa: CASSYLRWGAYQETQYF; CDR3nt: TGCGCCAGCAGCTACCTGAGATGGGGCGCGTACCAAGAGACCCAGTACTTC; j_gene: TRBJ2-5; d_gene: NA; abundance: NA; v_gene: TRBV10-1
CDR3aa: CASSYSRGASYEQYF; CDR3nt: TGTGCCAGCAGTTACTCCCGGGGGGCCTCCTACGAGCAGTACTTC; j_gene: TRBJ2-7; d_gene: NA; abundance: once; v_gene: TRBV6-5
CDR3aa: CASSFGAGGKDGYTF; CDR3nt: TGTGCCAGCAGCTTTGGGGCAGGGGGGAAAGATGGCTACACCTTC; j_gene: TRBJ1-2; d_gene: TRBD1; abundance: NA; v_gene: TRBV5-4
CDR3aa: CASSLGGGSTGELFF; CDR3nt: TGTGCCAGCAGCTTAGGAGGCGGTTCCACCGGGGAGCTGTTTTTT; j_gene: TRBJ2-2; d_gene: NA; abundance: NA; v_gene: TRBV7-3
CDR3aa: CASSLLAGAETQYF; CDR3nt: TGTGCCAGCAGTCTCCTAGCGGGGGCGGAGACCCAGTACTTC; j_gene: TRBJ2-5; d_gene: TRBD2; abundance: once; v_gene: TRBV5-4
CDR3aa: CARSLSEATGTVDQPQHF; CDR3nt: TGTGCCAGAAGCTTAAGTGAGGCTACCGGGACAGTGGATCAGCCCCAGCATTTT; j_gene: TRBJ1-5; d_gene: NA; abundance: NA; v_gene: TRBV7-5
CDR3aa: CASSRSNSGNTIYF; CDR3nt: TGTGCCAGCAGCCGATCAAACAGTGGAAACACCATATATTTT; j_gene: TRBJ1-3; d_gene: NA; abundance: NA; v_gene: TRBV7-2
CDR3aa: CASSRQGSYGYTF; CDR3nt: TGTGCCAGCAGTCGACAGGGGAGTTATGGCTACACCTTC; j_gene: TRBJ1-2; d_gene: TRBD1; abundance: NA; v_gene: TRBV7-9
CDR3aa: CASSYDDRDSSDEQYF; CDR3nt: TGTGCCAGCAGTTACGACGACAGGGACAGCAGTGACGAGCAGTACTTC; j_gene: TRBJ2-7; d_gene: TRBD1; abundance: NA; v_gene: TRBV6-6
CDR3aa: CASRTYNEQFF; CDR3nt: TGCGCCAGCAGGACTTACAATGAGCAGTTCTTC; j_gene: TRBJ2-1; d_gene: NA; abundance: few; v_gene: TRBV10-2
CDR3aa: CASSLNLGLSGNTIYF; CDR3nt: TGTGCCAGCAGCTTGAACCTGGGCCTCTCTGGAAACACCATATATTTT; j_gene: TRBJ1-3; d_gene: NA; abundance: NA; v_gene: TRBV5-4
CDR3aa: CASATLAASYNEQFF; CDR3nt: TGTGCCAGCGCCACCCTAGCGGCTTCCTACAATGAGCAGTTCTTC; j_gene: TRBJ2-1; d_gene: TRBD2; abundance: few; v_gene: TRBV7-3